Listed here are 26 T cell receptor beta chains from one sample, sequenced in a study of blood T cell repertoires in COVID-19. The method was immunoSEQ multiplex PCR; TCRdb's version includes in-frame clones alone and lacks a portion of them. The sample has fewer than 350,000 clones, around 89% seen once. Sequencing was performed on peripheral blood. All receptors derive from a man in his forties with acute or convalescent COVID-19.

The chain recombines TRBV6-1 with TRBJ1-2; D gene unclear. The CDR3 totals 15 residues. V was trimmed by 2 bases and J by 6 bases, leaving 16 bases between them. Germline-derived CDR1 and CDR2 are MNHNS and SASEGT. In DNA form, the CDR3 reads TGTGCCAGCAGTGAAAGTAATCTAGGAGGGCATGGCTACACCTTC. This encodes CASSESNLGGHGYTF.

CDR3 sequence: CASSVSPRGDSYEQYF. Here the CDR3 DNA reads TGTGCCAGCAGCGTAAGTCCCCGCGGGGACTCCTACGAGCAGTACTTC. The V and J genes are TRBV9 and TRBJ2-7; possibly TRBD2 for D (6 bases). This CDR3 region has 16 residues. Trimming shortened V by 1 base and J by 0 bases, and 14 bases separated the two germline ends. Per germline, CDR1 SGDLS and CDR2 YYNGEE.

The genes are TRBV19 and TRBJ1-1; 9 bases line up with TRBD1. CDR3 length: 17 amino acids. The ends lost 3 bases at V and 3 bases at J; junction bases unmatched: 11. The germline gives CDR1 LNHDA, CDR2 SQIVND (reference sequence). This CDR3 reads CASSITPRQGGHTEAFF. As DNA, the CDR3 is TGTGCCAGTAGTATTACGCCCAGACAGGGGGGTCACACTGAAGCTTTCTTT.

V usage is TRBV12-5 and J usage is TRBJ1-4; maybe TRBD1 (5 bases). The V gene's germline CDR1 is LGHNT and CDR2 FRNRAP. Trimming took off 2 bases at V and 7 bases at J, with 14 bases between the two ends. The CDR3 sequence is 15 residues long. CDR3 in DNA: TGTGCTAGTGGTTTGTCCCGCCAGGGCGGTGAAAAACTGTTTTTT. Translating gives CASGLSRQGGEKLFF.

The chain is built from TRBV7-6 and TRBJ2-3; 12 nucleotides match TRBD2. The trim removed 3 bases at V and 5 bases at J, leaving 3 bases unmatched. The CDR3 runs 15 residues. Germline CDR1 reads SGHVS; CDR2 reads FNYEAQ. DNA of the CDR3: TGTGCCAGCAGCTTCCTAGCGGGGGGGGGAGATACGCAGTATTTT. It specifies CASSFLAGGGDTQYF.

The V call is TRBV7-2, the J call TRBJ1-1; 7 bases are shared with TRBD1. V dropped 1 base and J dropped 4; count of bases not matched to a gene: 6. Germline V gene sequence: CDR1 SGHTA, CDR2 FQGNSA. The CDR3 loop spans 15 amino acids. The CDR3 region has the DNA TGTGCCAGCAGCTTAGTAGGGGGCCTCGGCACTGAAGCTTTCTTT. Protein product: CASSLVGGLGTEAFF.

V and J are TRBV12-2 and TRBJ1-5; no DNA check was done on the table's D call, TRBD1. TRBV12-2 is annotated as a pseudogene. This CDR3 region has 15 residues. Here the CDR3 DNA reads TGTGCAAGTCGGGCGACAGTTCTTAGCTTTCAGCCCCAGCATTTT. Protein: CASRATVLSFQPQHF.

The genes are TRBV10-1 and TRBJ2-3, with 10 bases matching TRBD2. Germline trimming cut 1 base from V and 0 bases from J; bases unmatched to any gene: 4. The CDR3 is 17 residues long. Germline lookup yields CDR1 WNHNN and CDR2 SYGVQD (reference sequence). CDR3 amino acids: CASSEFGTSASTDTQYF. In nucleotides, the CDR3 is TGCGCCAGCAGTGAGTTCGGGACTAGCGCAAGCACAGATACGCAGTATTTT.

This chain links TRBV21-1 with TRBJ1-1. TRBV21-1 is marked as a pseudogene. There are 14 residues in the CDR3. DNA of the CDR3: TGTGCCAGCAGCACCCGCTACTATTACGGTGAAGCTTTCTTT. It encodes CASSTRYYYGEAFF.

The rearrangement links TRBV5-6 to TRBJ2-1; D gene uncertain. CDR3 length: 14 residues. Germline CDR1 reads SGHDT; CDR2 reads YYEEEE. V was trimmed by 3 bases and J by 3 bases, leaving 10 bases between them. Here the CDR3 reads CASSSLGLYNEQFF. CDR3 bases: TGTGCCAGCAGCTCCCTAGGTCTCTACAATGAGCAGTTCTTC.

The CDR3 sequence is CATSFRGQKIYEQYF. The CDR3 bases are TGTGCCACCAGTTTCAGGGGACAGAAAATCTACGAGCAGTACTTC. This chain uses TRBV24-1 with TRBJ2-7, with 7 bases fitting TRBD1. V dropped 6 bases and J dropped 3; count of bases not matched to a gene: 10. The CDR3 contains 15 residues. In germline, CDR1 is KGHDR, CDR2 SFDVKD.

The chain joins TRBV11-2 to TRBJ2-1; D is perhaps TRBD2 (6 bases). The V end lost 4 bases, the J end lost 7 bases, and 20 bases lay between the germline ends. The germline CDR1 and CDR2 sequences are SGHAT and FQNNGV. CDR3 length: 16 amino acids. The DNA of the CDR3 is TGTGCCAGCAGCTCGGTCTGGAGGGGCCGTGGGAATGAGCAGTTCTTC. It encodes CASSSVWRGRGNEQFF.

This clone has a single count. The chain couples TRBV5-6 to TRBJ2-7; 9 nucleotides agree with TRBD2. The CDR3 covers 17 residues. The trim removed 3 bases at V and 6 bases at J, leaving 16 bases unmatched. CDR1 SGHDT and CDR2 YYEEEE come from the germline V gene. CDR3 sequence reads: CASSSPSVSGGNSEQYF. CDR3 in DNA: TGTGCCAGCAGCTCTCCCTCGGTCAGCGGGGGGAATTCCGAGCAGTACTTC.

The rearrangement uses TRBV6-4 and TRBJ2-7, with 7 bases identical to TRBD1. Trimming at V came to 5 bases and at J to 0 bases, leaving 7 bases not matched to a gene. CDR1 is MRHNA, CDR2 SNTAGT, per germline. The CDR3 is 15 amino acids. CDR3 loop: CASSQGDGSSYEQYF. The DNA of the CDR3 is TGTGCCAGCAGTCAGGGGGACGGAAGCTCCTACGAGCAGTACTTC.

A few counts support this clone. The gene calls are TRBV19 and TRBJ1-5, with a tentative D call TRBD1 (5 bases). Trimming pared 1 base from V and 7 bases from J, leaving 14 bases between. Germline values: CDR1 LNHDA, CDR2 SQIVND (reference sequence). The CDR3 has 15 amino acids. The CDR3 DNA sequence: TGTGCCAGTAGTATAGGAACGCCCCGGGGGCAGCCCCAGCATTTT. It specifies CASSIGTPRGQPQHF.

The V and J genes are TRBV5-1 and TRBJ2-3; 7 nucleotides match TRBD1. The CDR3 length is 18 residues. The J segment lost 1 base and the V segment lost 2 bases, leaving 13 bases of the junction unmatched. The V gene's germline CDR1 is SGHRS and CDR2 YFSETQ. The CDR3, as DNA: TGCGCCAGCAGCTTCCACCCTCCCGCGGACAGGCGCACAGATACGCAGTATTTT. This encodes CASSFHPPADRRTDTQYF.

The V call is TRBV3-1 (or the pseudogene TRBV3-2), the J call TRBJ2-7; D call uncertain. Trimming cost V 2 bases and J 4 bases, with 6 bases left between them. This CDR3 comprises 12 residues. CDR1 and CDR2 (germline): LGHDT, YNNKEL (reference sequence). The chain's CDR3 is CASSQSRYEQYF. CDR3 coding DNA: TGTGCCAGCAGCCAATCGCGATACGAGCAGTACTTC.

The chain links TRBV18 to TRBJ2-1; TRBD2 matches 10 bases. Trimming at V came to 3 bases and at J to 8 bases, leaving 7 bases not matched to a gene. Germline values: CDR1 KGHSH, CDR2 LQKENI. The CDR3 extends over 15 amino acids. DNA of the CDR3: TGTGCCAGCTCACCGAGCGGGGGGGCCGGCGATGAGCAGTTCTTC. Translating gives CASSPSGGAGDEQFF.

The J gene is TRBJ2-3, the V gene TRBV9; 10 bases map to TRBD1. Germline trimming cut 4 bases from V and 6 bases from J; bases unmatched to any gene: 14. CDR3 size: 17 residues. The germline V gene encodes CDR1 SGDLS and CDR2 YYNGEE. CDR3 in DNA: TGTGCCAGCAGCCCATTGGGACAGGGGAGCCTTCGTGATACGCAGTATTTT. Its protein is CASSPLGQGSLRDTQYF.

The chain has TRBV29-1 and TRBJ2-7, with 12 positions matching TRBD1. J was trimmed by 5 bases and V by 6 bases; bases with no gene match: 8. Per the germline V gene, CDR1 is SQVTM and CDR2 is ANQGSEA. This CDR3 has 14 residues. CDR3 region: CSVKTGTGGDEQYF. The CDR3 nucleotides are TGCAGCGTCAAAACCGGGACAGGGGGCGACGAGCAGTACTTC.

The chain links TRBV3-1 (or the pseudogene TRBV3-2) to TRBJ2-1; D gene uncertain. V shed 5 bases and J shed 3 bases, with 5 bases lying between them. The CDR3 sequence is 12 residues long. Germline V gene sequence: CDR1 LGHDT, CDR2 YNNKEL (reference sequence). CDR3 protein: CASSDNYNEQFF. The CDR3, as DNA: TGTGCCAGCAGCGACAACTACAATGAGCAGTTCTTC.

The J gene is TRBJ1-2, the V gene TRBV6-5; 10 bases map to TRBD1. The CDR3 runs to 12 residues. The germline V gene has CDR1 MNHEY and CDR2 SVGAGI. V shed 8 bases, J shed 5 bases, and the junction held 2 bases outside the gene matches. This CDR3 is CASRTGGYGYTF. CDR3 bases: TGTGCCAGCCGGACAGGGGGGTATGGCTACACCTTC.

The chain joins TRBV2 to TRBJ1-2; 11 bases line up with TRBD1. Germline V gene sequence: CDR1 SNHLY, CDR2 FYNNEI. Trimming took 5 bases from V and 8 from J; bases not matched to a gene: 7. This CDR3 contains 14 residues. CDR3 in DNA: TGTGCCAGCAGTCCGGGACAGGGGGTAGGAGGCTACACCTTC. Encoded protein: CASSPGQGVGGYTF.

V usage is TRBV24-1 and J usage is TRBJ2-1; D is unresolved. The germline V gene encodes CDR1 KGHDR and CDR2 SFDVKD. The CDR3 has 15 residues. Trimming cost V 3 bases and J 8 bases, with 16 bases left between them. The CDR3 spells CATSDEVRSRDEQFF. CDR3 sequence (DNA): TGTGCCACCAGTGATGAGGTCCGGTCTCGGGATGAGCAGTTCTTC.

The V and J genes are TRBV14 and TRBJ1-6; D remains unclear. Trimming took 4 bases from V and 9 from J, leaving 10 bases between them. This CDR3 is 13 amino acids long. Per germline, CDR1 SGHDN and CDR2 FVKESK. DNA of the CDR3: TGTGCCAGCAGCCCAGACCAGGTTTCACCCCTCCACTTT. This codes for CASSPDQVSPLHF. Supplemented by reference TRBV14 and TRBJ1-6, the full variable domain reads EAGVTQFPSHSVIEKGQTVTLRCDPISGHDNLYWYRRVMGKEIKFLLHFVKESKQDESGMPNNRFLAERTGGTYSTLKVQPAELEDSGVYFCASSPDQVSPLHFGNGTRLTVT.

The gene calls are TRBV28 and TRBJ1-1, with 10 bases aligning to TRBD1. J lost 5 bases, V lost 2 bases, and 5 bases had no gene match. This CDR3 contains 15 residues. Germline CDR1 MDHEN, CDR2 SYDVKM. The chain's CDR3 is CASSLGQGDTTEAFF. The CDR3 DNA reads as TGTGCCAGCAGTTTAGGACAGGGGGACACTACTGAAGCTTTCTTT.